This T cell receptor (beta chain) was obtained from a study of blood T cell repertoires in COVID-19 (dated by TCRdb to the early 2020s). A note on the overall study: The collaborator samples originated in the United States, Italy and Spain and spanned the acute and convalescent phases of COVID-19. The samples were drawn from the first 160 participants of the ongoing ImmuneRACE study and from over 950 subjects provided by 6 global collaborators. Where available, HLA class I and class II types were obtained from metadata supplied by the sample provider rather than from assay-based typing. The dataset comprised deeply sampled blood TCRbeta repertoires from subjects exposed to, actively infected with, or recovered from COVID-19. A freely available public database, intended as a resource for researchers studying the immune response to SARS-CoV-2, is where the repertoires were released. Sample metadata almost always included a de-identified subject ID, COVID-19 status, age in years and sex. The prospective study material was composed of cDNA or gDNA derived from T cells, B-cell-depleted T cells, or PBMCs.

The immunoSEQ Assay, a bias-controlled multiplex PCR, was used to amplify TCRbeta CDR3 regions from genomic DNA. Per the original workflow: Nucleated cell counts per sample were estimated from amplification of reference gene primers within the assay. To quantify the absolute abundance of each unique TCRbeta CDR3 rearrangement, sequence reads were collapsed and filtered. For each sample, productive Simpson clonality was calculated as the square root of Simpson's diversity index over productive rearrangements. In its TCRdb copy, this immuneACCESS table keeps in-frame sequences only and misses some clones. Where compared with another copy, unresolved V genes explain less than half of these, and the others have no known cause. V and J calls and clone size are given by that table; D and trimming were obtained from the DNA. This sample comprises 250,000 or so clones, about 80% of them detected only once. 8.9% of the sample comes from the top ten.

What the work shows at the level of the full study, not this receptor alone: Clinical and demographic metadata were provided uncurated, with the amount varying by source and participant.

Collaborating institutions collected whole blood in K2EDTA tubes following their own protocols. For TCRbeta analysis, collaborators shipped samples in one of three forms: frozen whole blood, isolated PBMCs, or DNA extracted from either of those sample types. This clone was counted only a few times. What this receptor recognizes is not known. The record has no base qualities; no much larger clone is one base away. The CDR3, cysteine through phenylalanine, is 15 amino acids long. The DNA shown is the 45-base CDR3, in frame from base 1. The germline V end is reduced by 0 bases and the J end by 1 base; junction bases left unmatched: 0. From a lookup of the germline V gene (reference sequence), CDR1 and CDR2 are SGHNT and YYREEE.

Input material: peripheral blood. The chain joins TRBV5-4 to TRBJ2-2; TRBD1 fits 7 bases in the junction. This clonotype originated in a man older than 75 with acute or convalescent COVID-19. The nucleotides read TGTGCCAGCAGCTTGGACAGGGGGAACACCGGGGAGCTGTTTTTT. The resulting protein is CASSLDRGNTGELFF.